Each of the 31 T cell receptor beta chains below was sequenced from the same sample in a study of human T cells and chemical hapten exposure. TCRdb redid the calling of the RACE reads with MiXCR, one entry per CDR3 protein. The data contain some 340,000 distinct CDR3 sequences, roughly 6.9% of them singletons. Described time point: patch test 1, 2 weeks after DPC sensitization. Sample treatment: therapeutic diphenylcyclopropenone sensitization with weekly scalp DPC. The input for sequencing was whole blood, taken in connection with sensitization to the hapten diphenylcyclopropenone (DPC). Receptor source: a woman aged 18-29 years with alopecia areata. Some clones in this sample may be carry-over from other donors' samples.

This clonotype was detected ten times or more. This chain uses TRBV6-5 with TRBJ1-2; 10 nucleotides align to TRBD1. Trimming cost V 4 bases and J 4 bases; bases outside gene matches: 3. Germline V gives CDR1 MNHEY, CDR2 SVGAGI. The CDR3 sequence is 14 residues long. The CDR3 sequence is CASSSTGGGYGYTF. Here the CDR3 DNA reads TGTGCCAGCAGTTCGACAGGGGGCGGCTATGGCTACACCTTC.

There are a few counts of this clonotype. V is TRBV4-3 and J is TRBJ1-2; weak D call: TRBD1 (6 bases). CDR1 and CDR2 from the germline V gene are LGHNA and YSLEER. V lost 1 base and J 6 bases, leaving 15 bases between the germline ends. The CDR3 consists of 15 residues. The CDR3 region has the DNA TGCGCCAGCAGCCAAGGGGTATTGGGGGCCGATGGCTACACCTTC. Residues: CASSQGVLGADGYTF.

This clonotype was counted only a few times. This chain joins TRBV7-9 and TRBJ1-4; the D gene is possibly TRBD1 (5 bases). V was shortened by 3 bases and J by 6 bases, with 11 bases between the two germline ends. The germline V gene has CDR1 SEHNR and CDR2 FQNEAQ (reference sequence). The CDR3 runs to 14 residues. CDR3 bases: TGTGCCAGCAGCTTTGGGCAGGGTTATGAAAAACTGTTTTTT. Translation: CASSFGQGYEKLFF.

A few counts support this clonotype. The rearrangement links TRBV2 to TRBJ1-1; D is uncertain. The CDR3 has 17 residues. Germline V CDR1 and CDR2: SNHLY, FYNNEI. Trimming removed 2 bases from V and 4 bases from J, with 20 bases in between. The CDR3 loop is CASSEPRRGLTLTEAFF. CDR3 coding DNA: TGTGCCAGCAGTGAACCGAGGCGAGGGTTAACCCTCACTGAAGCTTTCTTT.

Many counts were recorded for this clonotype. The chain combines TRBV29-1 with TRBJ2-3, with 11 bases that match TRBD1. CDR1 and CDR2 (germline): SQVTM, ANQGSEA. The CDR3 is 14 residues long. V shed 5 bases, J shed 4 bases, and the junction held 5 bases outside the gene matches. CDR3 residues: CSVRTGGDADTQYF. In DNA form, the CDR3 reads TGCAGCGTTAGGACAGGGGGCGACGCAGATACGCAGTATTTT.

The chain recombines TRBV5-6 with TRBJ2-7; D not resolved. The CDR3 loop spans 14 amino acids. V lost 3 bases to trimming and J lost 4 bases, with 14 bases between them. CDR1 and CDR2 (germline): SGHDT, YYEEEE. In DNA form, the CDR3 reads TGTGCCAGCAGCTCCACTCTGGGGAAATACGAGCAGTACTTC. Its translation is CASSSTLGKYEQYF.

This clonotype was counted a single time. The CDR3 DNA sequence: TGTGCCAGCAGCTTATCTTATGCGGGGGGCACTCCATATACGCAGTATTTT. It translates to CASSLSYAGGTPYTQYF. The chain recombines TRBV7-2 with TRBJ2-3, with TRBD2 matching 8 bases. Germline CDR1 is SGHTA and CDR2 is FQGNSA. CDR3 length: 17 residues. After removal of 2 bases from V and 7 bases from J, the junction contained 14 bases not matched to a gene.

The chain has TRBV24-1 and TRBJ2-5; D remains unclear. The CDR3 extends over 13 amino acids. V shed 3 bases and J shed 5 bases, with 9 bases lying between them. From germline, CDR1 is KGHDR and CDR2 SFDVKD. The CDR3 here is CATSDPLRETQYF. CDR3 nucleotides: TGTGCCACCAGTGATCCGTTGAGGGAGACCCAGTACTTC.

Ten or more counts support this clonotype. The chain joins TRBV12-3 or TRBV12-4 to TRBJ2-3, with D unclear. The CDR3 has 12 residues. V lost 7 bases, J lost 5 bases, and 10 bases lay in between. CDR3: CASTSVGDTQYF. The CDR3 coding sequence is TGTGCCAGCACCTCCGTCGGAGATACGCAGTATTTT.

J is TRBJ1-5 and V is TRBV5-5; D is ambiguous. This CDR3 region has 12 residues. V was trimmed by 3 bases and J by 6 bases, leaving 7 bases between them. Per the germline V gene, CDR1 is SGHKS and CDR2 is YYEKEE (reference sequence). CDR3 DNA: TGTGCCAGCAGCTCGTGGGGTCAGCCCCAGCATTTT. This sequence encodes CASSSWGQPQHF.

This clonotype was seen ten or more times. The J gene is TRBJ2-3, the V gene TRBV7-2, with D uncertain. V was shortened by 5 bases and J by 6 bases, with 18 bases between the two germline ends. Germline V gene lookup returns CDR1 SGHTA and CDR2 FQGNSA. This CDR3 is built from 15 residues. This chain's CDR3 is CASSRRRAVSDTQYF. In DNA, the CDR3 is TGTGCCAGCAGCCGTAGACGGGCGGTGTCGGATACGCAGTATTTT. Drawing the rest from reference TRBV7-2 and TRBJ2-3, the complete variable domain is GAGVSQSPSNKVTEKGKDVELRCDPISGHTALYWYRQSLGQGLEFLIYFQGNSAPDKSGLPSDRFSAERTGGSVSTLTIQRTQQEDSAVYLCASSRRRAVSDTQYFGPGTRLTVL.

This clonotype was recorded a few times. The chain links TRBV4-1 to TRBJ2-1; TRBD2 is a possible D gene (6 bases). The CDR3 is 12 residues long. Deletions cut 6 bases from V and 9 bases from J, with 12 bases between. CDR1 is MGHRA and CDR2 is YSYEKL in the germline V gene. For the CDR3, the DNA is TGCGCCAGCAGTCCCATGGGGGGTGAGCAGTTCTTC. Translated, it gives CASSPMGGEQFF.

The rearrangement uses TRBV14 and TRBJ2-2, with TRBD2 matching over 12 bases. The CDR3 is 18 residues long. CDR1 is SGHDN, CDR2 FVKESK, per germline. Trimming at V came to 1 base and at J to 2 bases, leaving 5 bases not matched to a gene. The CDR3 reads CASSQGTSGTINTGELFF. Written as DNA, the CDR3 is TGTGCCAGCAGCCAAGGGACTAGCGGGACAATAAACACCGGGGAGCTGTTTTTT.

V and J are TRBV7-9 and TRBJ1-1; TRBD1 is a possible D gene (6 bases). Trimming removed 8 bases from V and 7 bases from J, with 14 bases in between. This CDR3 spans 12 amino acids. Germline CDR1 is SEHNR and CDR2 is FQNEAQ (reference sequence). Here the CDR3 reads CASEGGGLEAFF. The DNA of the CDR3 is TGTGCCAGCGAAGGAGGGGGGCTTGAAGCTTTCTTT.

This clonotype was detected ten times or more. The rearrangement links TRBV7-9 to TRBJ2-1; D is uncertain. This CDR3 spans 10 amino acids. V was clipped by 9 bases and J by 15 bases, with 15 bases between them. The germline CDR1 and CDR2 sequences are SEHNR and FQNEAQ (reference sequence). CDR3 region: CASQDPNLFF. The CDR3 nucleotides read TGTGCCAGTCAGGACCCGAATCTGTTCTTC.

This chain links TRBV5-1 with TRBJ2-7; D remains unclear. This CDR3 has 13 amino acids. Germline loops: CDR1 SGHRS, CDR2 YFSETQ. V lost 0 bases, J lost 4 bases, and 8 bases lay in between. The CDR3 DNA reads TGCGCCAGCAGCTTGGGGATCGCTTACGAGCAGTACTTC. This codes for CASSLGIAYEQYF.

This clonotype was found many times. DNA of the CDR3: TGTGCCAGCAGCCTAGGACTAGCCCGCCCAGATACGCAGTATTTT. This sequence encodes CASSLGLARPDTQYF. V usage is TRBV9 and J usage is TRBJ2-3, with 8 bases fitting TRBD2. In germline, CDR1 is SGDLS, CDR2 YYNGEE. The CDR3 loop spans 15 amino acids. V trimming: 4 bases; J trimming: 4 bases; junction bases outside the gene matches: 8.

The V call is TRBV6-5, the J call TRBJ1-1; D is uncertain. Looked up from germline, CDR1 is MNHEY and CDR2 is SVGAGI. Trimming pared 2 bases from V and 0 bases from J, leaving 4 bases between. The CDR3 is 13 amino acids. CDR3 sequence: CASSYTMNTEAFF. For the CDR3, the DNA is TGTGCCAGCAGTTACACGATGAACACTGAAGCTTTCTTT.

A few counts support this clonotype. The chain uses TRBV28 and TRBJ1-6; 8 bases map to TRBD1. V dropped 10 bases and J dropped 9; count of bases not matched to a gene: 5. Germline loops: CDR1 MDHEN, CDR2 SYDVKM. This CDR3 has 12 residues. CDR3 in amino acids: CATQGAGSPLHF. In DNA, the CDR3 is TGTGCCACCCAGGGGGCCGGTTCACCCCTCCACTTT.

The V call is TRBV11-2, the J call TRBJ1-6, with 11 bases fitting TRBD1. The trim removed 0 bases at V and 9 bases at J, leaving 4 bases unmatched. The CDR3 has 16 residues. Germline V lookup: CDR1 SGHAT, CDR2 FQNNGV. The CDR3 loop reads CASSLDLDRGRSPLHF. The CDR3 nucleotides are TGTGCCAGCAGCTTAGATCTGGACAGGGGGCGTTCACCCCTCCACTTT.

This clonotype was counted at least ten times. The V and J genes are TRBV29-1 and TRBJ1-1; D gene uncertain. Germline assignment: CDR1 SQVTM and CDR2 ANQGSEA. This CDR3 has 12 residues. The germline V and J ends were trimmed by 7 bases and 1 base, with 10 bases remaining between them. CDR3: CSGETTNTEAFF. CDR3 coding DNA: TGCAGCGGTGAGACAACGAACACTGAAGCTTTCTTT.

The sample holds a few counts of this clonotype. The chain recombines TRBV27 with TRBJ2-7; tentatively, D is TRBD1 or TRBD2 (5 bases each). The V end lost 5 bases, the J end lost 2 bases, and 22 bases lay between the germline ends. CDR1 and CDR2 from the germline V gene are MNHEY and SMNVEV (reference sequence). The CDR3 is 17 amino acids. Written as DNA, the CDR3 is TGTGCCAGCAGTCCGGTCTCTCCCGCCGGGGCAACCTACGAGCAGTACTTC. This translates into CASSPVSPAGATYEQYF.

This clonotype was counted at least ten times. The DNA of the CDR3 is TGTGCCACCAGCTTTACCCGGGAGAATGAGCAGTTCTTC. Encoded protein: CATSFTRENEQFF. The V gene is TRBV15, the J gene TRBJ2-1; TRBD2 is a possible D gene (6 bases). V lost 5 bases and J lost 7, with 12 bases in between. From germline, CDR1 is LNHNV and CDR2 YYDKDF (reference sequence). This CDR3 is 13 amino acids long. The full variable domain, with the rest looked up from reference TRBV15 and TRBJ2-1, is DAMVIQNPRYQVTQFGKPVTLSCSQTLNHNVMYWYQQKSSQAPKLLFHYYDKDFNNEADTPDNFQSRRPNTSFCFLDIRSPGLGDTAMYLCATSFTRENEQFFGPGTRLTVL.

V is TRBV5-5 and J is TRBJ2-7, with D possibly being TRBD1 (6 bases). The CDR3 runs to 15 residues. Trimming cost V 1 base and J 1 base, with 12 bases left between them. Per the germline V gene, CDR1 is SGHKS and CDR2 is YYEKEE (reference sequence). CDR3 loop: CASSLSWGPSYEQYF. CDR3 in DNA: TGTGCCAGCAGCTTGTCGTGGGGGCCTTCCTACGAGCAGTACTTC.

The sample holds many counts of this clonotype. The rearrangement uses TRBV5-1 and TRBJ2-3; D is tentatively TRBD1 or TRBD2 (6 bases each). Germline lookup yields CDR1 SGHRS and CDR2 YFSETQ. The CDR3 loop spans 18 amino acids. Trimming pared 2 bases from V and 4 bases from J, leaving 23 bases between. The CDR3 sequence: CASSFRGITGSWADTQYF. The CDR3 DNA sequence: TGCGCCAGCAGCTTTCGGGGGATTACAGGGTCTTGGGCAGATACGCAGTATTTT.

This clonotype was picked up many times. An end of the junction differs from the germline gene, which may be a read error. This chain uses TRBV3-1 with TRBJ2-1; 7 bases map to TRBD2. This CDR3 is built from 14 residues. The germline V gene encodes CDR1 LGHDT and CDR2 YNNKEL (reference sequence). The CDR3 DNA follows: TGTGCCAGCAGCCGAGGAGTTTTAGGGATGGGAGGGGTCTTC. Translation: CASSRGVLGMGGVF.

This chain uses TRBV7-9 with TRBJ2-3, with D unclear. CDR3 size: 12 residues. Trimming took 7 bases from V and 0 from J, leaving 5 bases between them. Germline V gives CDR1 SEHNR, CDR2 FQNEAQ (reference sequence). The CDR3 protein is CASTVSTDTQYF. The CDR3 DNA reads as TGTGCCAGCACTGTGAGCACAGATACGCAGTATTTT.

In this sample, this clonotype turned up a few times. The rearrangement links TRBV29-1 to TRBJ2-6; D is unresolved. This CDR3 contains 15 residues. Germline values: CDR1 SQVTM, CDR2 ANQGSEA. The ends were cut back, 5 bases at V and 0 bases at J, with 11 bases in the middle. The CDR3 spells CSVNGPLSGANVLTF. CDR3 DNA: TGCAGCGTTAACGGACCCCTCTCTGGGGCCAACGTCCTGACTTTC.

This clonotype was counted ten times or more. The chain has TRBV6-2 or TRBV6-3 and TRBJ2-1, with unresolved D. V was clipped by 6 bases and J by 7 bases, with 13 bases between them. The CDR3 is 13 residues long. Germline V CDR1 and CDR2: MNHEY, SVGEGT. The CDR3 reads CASSRPLGNEQFF. CDR3 nucleotide sequence: TGTGCCAGCAGCCGACCCTTAGGGAATGAGCAGTTCTTC.

The genes are TRBV6-2 or TRBV6-3 and TRBJ2-3, with D hard to call. The ends were cut back, 8 bases at V and 5 bases at J, with 20 bases in the middle. Germline CDR1 and CDR2: MNHEY and SVGEGT. CDR3 length equals 15 residues. The CDR3 protein is CASCPNDRAVDTQYF. The CDR3 DNA sequence: TGTGCCAGCTGCCCCAATGATCGGGCGGTAGATACGCAGTATTTT.

This chain uses TRBV20-1 with TRBJ1-1; D unclear. The ends were cut back, 4 bases at V and 3 bases at J, with 21 bases in the middle. The germline V gene encodes CDR1 DFQATT and CDR2 SNEGSKA (reference sequence). The CDR3 loop spans 16 amino acids. The CDR3 protein is CSANDISGSSDTEAFF. The CDR3 bases are TGCAGTGCTAATGACATCTCCGGGTCCAGCGACACTGAAGCTTTCTTT.